A selection of T cell receptor beta chains follows, all from one sample in a study of T cell repertoires in cytomegalovirus infection. TCRdb processed the reads anew with MiXCR; each CDR3 protein has one entry. Of about 530,000 distinct CDR3 sequences in the sample, 26% were seen once. Sequencing used PBMCs. The receptors shown here come from a human donor in good health (CMV status not recorded). Some clones in this sample may be carry-over from other donors' samples. The CDR3 runs from the conserved cysteine through the conserved F or W. D genes are given only for firm matches. A row's size may be missing; if present it is once, few, many or a size class.

J | V | size | D | length | CDR3 | DNA
TRBJ2-5 | TRBV7-2 | few | - | 14 | CASSSVLGVETQYF | TGTGCCAGCAGCTCGGTATTAGGGGTAGAGACCCAGTACTTC
TRBJ1-5 | TRBV7-9 | - | - | 17 | CASSLALGGTYNQPQHF | TGTGCCAGCAGCTTAGCGCTGGGAGGAACCTACAATCAGCCCCAGCATTTT
TRBJ2-4 | TRBV20-1 | few | TRBD2 | 14 | CSARARGGSNIQYF | TGCAGTGCTAGAGCTCGGGGAGGGTCGAACATTCAGTACTTC
TRBJ2-7 | TRBV7-2 | many | - | 15 | CASSWVGSSSYEQYF | TGTGCCAGCAGTTGGGTCGGTTCGAGCTCCTACGAGCAGTACTTC
TRBJ2-1 | TRBV7-9 | - | - | 15 | CASSLVPSHHNEQFF | TGTGCCAGCAGCTTAGTCCCCTCACACCACAATGAGCAGTTCTTC
TRBJ1-1 | TRBV12-3/TRBV12-4 | many | - | 14 | CASSLGQGWTEAFF | TGTGCCAGCAGTTTAGGGCAGGGCTGGACTGAAGCTTTCTTT
TRBJ1-1 | TRBV7-2 | many | TRBD1 | 15 | CASSFAGTANTEAFF | TGTGCCAGCAGCTTCGCCGGGACAGCGAACACTGAAGCTTTCTTT
TRBJ1-1 | TRBV7-9 | few | TRBD1 | 16 | CASSSIGQGSSTEAFF | TGTGCCAGCAGCTCCATCGGACAGGGAAGCAGCACTGAAGCTTTCTTT
TRBJ2-3 | TRBV11-2 | few | TRBD2 | 15 | CASSQGLAGADTQYF | TGTGCCAGCAGCCAGGGACTAGCGGGGGCAGATACGCAGTATTTT
TRBJ1-6 | TRBV11-2 | - | - | 15 | CASSLVSSYNSPLHF | TGTGCCAGCAGCTTAGTATCGTCCTATAATTCACCCCTCCACTTT
TRBJ1-2 | TRBV18 | - | TRBD1 | 15 | CASSPRGTGGNGYTF | TGTGCCAGCTCACCACGTGGGACAGGGGGCAATGGCTACACCTTC
TRBJ1-5 | TRBV2 | - | - | 15 | CASSEAANSNQPQHF | TGTGCCAGCAGTGAAGCTGCGAATAGCAATCAGCCCCAGCATTTT
TRBJ1-4 | TRBV20-1 | - | - | 12 | CSAPNMNEKLFF | TGCAGTGCCCCGAACATGAACGAAAAACTGTTTTTT
TRBJ1-4 | TRBV15 | - | - | 11 | CATSRAEKLFF | TGTGCCACCAGCAGAGCTGAAAAACTGTTTTTT
TRBJ2-6 | TRBV28 | few | - | 16 | CASSLGGAGGANVLTF | TGTGCCAGCAGTTTAGGGGGGGCAGGTGGGGCCAACGTCCTGACTTTC
TRBJ1-4 | TRBV6-5 | few | - | 16 | CASSSPTSSEGEKLFF | TGTGCCAGCAGTTCCCCCACCTCTTCGGAGGGGGAAAAACTGTTTTTT
TRBJ2-3 | TRBV18 | - | TRBD2 | 17 | CASSTTSGSSSTDTQYF | TGTGCCAGCTCAACGACTAGCGGGAGTTCTAGCACAGATACGCAGTATTTT
TRBJ2-2 | TRBV4-1 | once | TRBD2 | 17 | CASSQEETSGSGGELSF | TGCGCCAGCAGCCAAGAAGAGACTAGCGGGAGTGGGGGGGAGCTGTCTTTT
TRBJ2-1 | TRBV12-3/TRBV12-4 | many | TRBD2 | 16 | CASSSGTSGSRNEQFF | TGTGCCAGCAGCTCCGGGACTAGCGGGAGTAGAAATGAGCAGTTCTTC
TRBJ1-1 | TRBV19 | - | - | 12 | CAIRDKNTEAFF | TGTGCCATTAGGGACAAGAACACTGAAGCTTTCTTT
TRBJ1-2 | TRBV5-6 | - | - | 14 | CASSLGGTGDGYTF | TGTGCCAGCAGCTTGGGGGGTACGGGCGATGGCTACACCTTC
TRBJ1-1 | TRBV18 | - | - | 16 | CASSPQGTFSNTEAFF | TGTGCCAGCTCACCACAAGGGACGTTCTCGAACACTGAAGCTTTCTTT
TRBJ2-5 | TRBV5-3 | - | - | 14 | CASSSTGRQETQYF | TGTGCCAGCAGCTCGACAGGGAGGCAGGAGACCCAGTACTTC
TRBJ1-1 | TRBV19 | - | - | 14 | CASTQGRGNTEAFF | TGTGCCAGTACCCAAGGCAGGGGGAACACTGAAGCTTTCTTT
TRBJ2-1 | TRBV7-9 | many | - | 12 | CASSLVGTEQFF | TGTGCCAGCAGCTTAGTTGGGACGGAGCAGTTCTTC
TRBJ2-5 | TRBV19 | - | TRBD2 | 18 | CASSPPPRLAGTQETQYF | TGTGCCAGTAGCCCCCCCCCCCGACTAGCGGGAACCCAAGAGACCCAGTACTTC
TRBJ2-3 | TRBV20-1 | few | TRBD1 | 14 | CSARGQGATDTQYF | TGCAGTGCGCGGGGACAGGGGGCCACAGATACGCAGTATTTT
TRBJ2-5 | TRBV28 | - | - | 15 | CASSSHFTEKETQYF | TGTGCCAGCAGTTCCCACTTCACTGAAAAAGAGACCCAGTACTTC
TRBJ2-2 | TRBV19 | - | - | 15 | CASSIALAVPGELFF | TGTGCCAGTAGTATAGCCCTGGCCGTCCCCGGGGAGCTGTTTTTT
TRBJ1-1 | TRBV4-1 | many | - | 12 | CASSQAQGTAFF | TGCGCCAGCAGCCAAGCTCAGGGTACAGCTTTCTTT
TRBJ1-5 | TRBV30 | - | - | 14 | CAWSVGGSNQPQHF | TGTGCCTGGAGTGTAGGGGGTAGCAATCAGCCCCAGCATTTT
TRBJ2-7 | TRBV7-8 | many | TRBD1 | 12 | CASSVRQGTPYF | TGTGCCAGCAGCGTACGACAGGGCACCCCGTACTTC
TRBJ2-7 | TRBV7-2 | many | TRBD2 | 14 | CASSSQGLAGEQYF | TGTGCCAGCAGCTCCCAAGGACTAGCGGGAGAGCAGTACTTC
TRBJ1-1 | TRBV3-1 | - | - | 14 | CASSPNPGYTEAFF | TGTGCCAGCAGCCCCAACCCAGGGTACACTGAAGCTTTCTTT
TRBJ1-1 | TRBV12-3/TRBV12-4 | - | - | 16 | CASTQEQFLMNTEAFF | TGTGCCAGCACCCAAGAACAGTTTTTAATGAACACTGAAGCTTTCTTT
TRBJ2-7 | TRBV7-2 | few | - | 13 | CASSLVADYEQYF | TGTGCCAGCAGCTTAGTGGCAGACTACGAGCAGTACTTC
TRBJ1-4 | TRBV20-1 | few | - | 14 | CSANTGSTNEKLFF | TGCAGTGCAAACACAGGGTCAACTAATGAAAAACTGTTTTTT
TRBJ2-3 | TRBV6-2/TRBV6-3 | - | TRBD2 | 17 | CASRQQVLAGSRDTQYF | TGTGCCAGCAGGCAGCAGGTGCTAGCGGGAAGCCGAGATACGCAGTATTTT